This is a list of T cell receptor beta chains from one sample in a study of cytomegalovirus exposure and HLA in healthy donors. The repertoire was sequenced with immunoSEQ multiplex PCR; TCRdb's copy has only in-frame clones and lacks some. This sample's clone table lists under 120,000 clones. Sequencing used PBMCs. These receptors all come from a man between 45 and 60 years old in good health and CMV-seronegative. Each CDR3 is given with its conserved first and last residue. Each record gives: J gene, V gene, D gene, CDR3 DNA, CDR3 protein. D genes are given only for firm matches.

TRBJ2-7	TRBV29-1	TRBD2	TGCAGCGTGCGGGGGGCGGGTGGGTCCTACGAGCAGTACTTC	CSVRGAGGSYEQYF
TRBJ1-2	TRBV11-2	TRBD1	TGTGCCAGCAGCCAGGACAGGCTCGATGGCTACACCTTC	CASSQDRLDGYTF
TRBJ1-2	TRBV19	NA	TGTGCCAGTAGTCCCTGGACAGTAGTGTATGGCTACACCTTC	CASSPWTVVYGYTF
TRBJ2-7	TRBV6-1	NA	TGTGCCAGCAGCCTGGCCCAATACGAGCAGTACTTC	CASSLAQYEQYF
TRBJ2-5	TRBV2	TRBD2	TGTGCCAGCACCCTAGCGGGGATTGAGACCCAGTACTTC	CASTLAGIETQYF
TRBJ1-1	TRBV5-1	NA	TGCGCCAGCAGCTCCGACAGGCAGAACACTGAAGCTTTCTTT	CASSSDRQNTEAFF
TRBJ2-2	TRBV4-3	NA	TGCGCCAGCAGCCAAGAGCGCCCGAACACCGGGGAGCTGTTTTTT	CASSQERPNTGELFF
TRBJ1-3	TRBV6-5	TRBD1	TGTGCCAGCAGTCCCCTGGACAGGGGTGGAAACACCATATATTTT	CASSPLDRGGNTIYF
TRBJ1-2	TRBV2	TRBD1	TGTGCCACCCCGGGACAGGGCTCTGGCTACACCTTC	CATPGQGSGYTF
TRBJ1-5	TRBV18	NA	TGTGCCAGCGCCTCGACGGGAGATCAGCCCCAGCATTTT	CASASTGDQPQHF